Described below is a single T cell receptor (beta chain) sequence and its context. This specimen comes from a study of blood T cells in healthy people across ages. For the study at large: With template switching, about one barcoded beta molecule was captured per two T cells.

Primed by a sample-barcoded 5' primer and a J-beta primer mix, a second PCR proceeded for 7 to 11 cycles. Sequencing of every sample gave 2.5 million or more CDR3-containing paired-end reads. TCRdb ran MiXCR on the 5' RACE reads and lists one entry per CDR3 protein. The sample consists of 1.5 million to 2 million distinct CDR3 sequences, about 50% of them appearing once. Germline values: CDR1 SGHKS, CDR2 YYEKEE (reference sequence). V gave up 2 bases and J gave up 6 bases, with 11 bases separating them. The CDR3 is 13 residues long. V usage is TRBV5-5 and J usage is TRBJ1-1; D unresolved. The sequencing input was blood. The clonotype comes from a woman aged 35 to 49 in good health. CDR3 in DNA: TGTGCCAGCAGCTTACGGGCCAACTCTGAAGCTTTCTTT. Amino acids: CASSLRANSEAFF.